A selection of T cell receptor beta chains follows, all from one sample in a study of cytomegalovirus exposure and HLA in healthy donors. Generated by immunoSEQ multiplex PCR, the TCRdb table keeps only in-frame clones and is missing some. The sample has approximately 90,000 clones; less than 8% are singletons. The specimen was PBMCs. The receptors were sampled from a man in his fifties or sixties in good health and CMV-seronegative. The CDR3 runs from the conserved cysteine through the conserved F or W. A D gene is named only where the DNA matches it firmly. Only some rows state a clone size, as once, few, many or a class for expanded clones.

>NA|TRBJ2-7|TRBV27|NA
CASSFFPRGEQYF
TGTGCCAGCAGTTTTTTCCCCAGGGGCGAGCAGTACTTC
>few|TRBJ2-7|TRBV6-1|TRBD2
CASREKTSGSYEQYF
TGTGCCAGCAGGGAGAAGACTAGCGGCTCCTACGAGCAGTACTTC
>few|TRBJ2-4|TRBV20-1|TRBD1
CSARNTGGTYF
TGCAGTGCTAGAAATACAGGGGGGACGTACTTC
>few|TRBJ2-5|TRBV7-3|TRBD1
CASSLTGTGQETQYF
TGTGCCAGCAGCTTAACGGGGACAGGGCAAGAGACCCAGTACTTC
>NA|TRBJ1-2|TRBV10-2|NA
CASSDHIIRNYGYTF
TGCGCCAGCAGTGACCATATAATTCGGAACTATGGCTACACCTTC
>few|TRBJ2-1|TRBV27|NA
CASSLGDSKNEQFF
TGTGCCAGCAGTTTGGGTGACAGCAAAAATGAGCAGTTCTTC
>few|TRBJ2-2|TRBV2|NA
CASSAEAVTNTGELFF
TGTGCCAGCAGTGCGGAAGCGGTGACGAACACCGGGGAGCTGTTTTTT
>few|TRBJ1-1|TRBV6-5|NA
CASSAQERNTEAFF
TGTGCCAGCAGCGCCCAAGAGCGGAACACTGAAGCTTTCTTT
>NA|TRBJ1-5|TRBV5-1|NA
CASSPQGNQPQHF
TGCGCCAGCAGCCCTCAGGGCAATCAGCCCCAGCATTTT
>NA|TRBJ1-4|TRBV4-2|NA
CASSQAVQNEKLFF
TGTGCCAGCAGCCAAGCGGTTCAAAATGAAAAACTGTTTTTT
>NA|TRBJ1-1|TRBV5-6|TRBD1
CASSYGQGDTEAFF
TGTGCCAGCAGCTACGGACAGGGTGACACTGAAGCTTTCTTT
>few|TRBJ1-4|TRBV28|TRBD1
CASSLQGAPGPEKLFF
TGTGCCAGCAGTTTACAGGGGGCGCCGGGACCTGAAAAACTGTTTTTT
>few|TRBJ1-6|TRBV9|TRBD1
CASSPRRDSSYNSPLHF
TGTGCCAGCAGCCCTAGGAGGGACAGCTCCTATAATTCACCCCTCCACTTT
>few|TRBJ2-3|TRBV15|NA
CATSRRQGGGTDTQYF
TGTGCCACCAGCCGTCGACAGGGAGGTGGCACAGATACGCAGTATTTT
>few|TRBJ1-1|TRBV7-8|NA
CASSPLSPGGTEAFF
TGTGCCAGCAGCCCCCTGTCGCCGGGAGGGACTGAAGCTTTCTTT
>NA|TRBJ1-2|TRBV18|TRBD1
CASSPGQGGDYTF
TGTGCCAGCTCACCGGGACAGGGAGGAGACTACACCTTC
>NA|TRBJ2-3|TRBV4-1|NA
CASSQDRRGSSDTQYF
TGCGCCAGCAGCCAAGATCGCAGGGGTAGCTCAGATACGCAGTATTTT
>NA|TRBJ1-2|TRBV7-9|TRBD1
CASSLTGDDGYTF
TGTGCCAGCAGCCTCACAGGGGACGATGGCTACACCTTC